The sample holds one count of the clone carrying this T cell receptor beta chain. Germline lookup yields CDR1 SQVTM and CDR2 ANQGSEA. This CDR3 comprises 15 residues. V was pared by 5 bases and J by 4 bases, with 20 bases between. This specimen comes from a study of long-term antiretroviral therapy in people with HIV. Researchers report immunoSEQ v3.0 was run at survey level. TCRdb's table, derived via immunoSEQ multiplex PCR, lists solely in-frame clones and lacks some. The table shows under 45,000 clones, with roughly 93% occurring only once. The chain combines TRBV29-1 with TRBJ1-2; D perhaps matches TRBD1 (5 bases). Source: unsorted PBMCs, taken around 9 years after starting antiretroviral therapy. This clonotype was sampled from a man aged 30 to 45 with HIV. CDR3 amino acids: CSVFSGTEGLYGYTF. CDR3 coding DNA: TGCAGCGTTTTTTCCGGGACGGAAGGACTCTATGGCTACACCTTC.